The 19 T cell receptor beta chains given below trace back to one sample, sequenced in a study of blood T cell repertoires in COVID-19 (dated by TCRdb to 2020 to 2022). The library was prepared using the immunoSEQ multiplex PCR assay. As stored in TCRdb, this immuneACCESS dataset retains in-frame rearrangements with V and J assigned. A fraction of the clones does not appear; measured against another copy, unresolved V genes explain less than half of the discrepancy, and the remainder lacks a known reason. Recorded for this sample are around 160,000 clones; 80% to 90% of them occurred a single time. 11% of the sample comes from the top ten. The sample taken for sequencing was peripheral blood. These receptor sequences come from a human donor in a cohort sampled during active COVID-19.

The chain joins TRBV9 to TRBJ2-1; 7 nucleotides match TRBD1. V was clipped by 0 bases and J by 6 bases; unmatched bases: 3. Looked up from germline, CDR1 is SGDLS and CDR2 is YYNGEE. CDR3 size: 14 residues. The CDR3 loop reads CASSVATGVNEQFF. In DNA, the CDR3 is TGTGCCAGCAGCGTAGCTACAGGGGTCAATGAGCAGTTCTTC.

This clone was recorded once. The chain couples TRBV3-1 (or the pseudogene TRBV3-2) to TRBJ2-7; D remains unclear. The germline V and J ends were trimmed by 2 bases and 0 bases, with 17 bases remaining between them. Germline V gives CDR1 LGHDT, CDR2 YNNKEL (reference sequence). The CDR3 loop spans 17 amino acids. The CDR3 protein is CASSQQLTMYSSYEQYF. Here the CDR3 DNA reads TGTGCCAGCAGCCAACAACTGACAATGTACAGCTCCTACGAGCAGTACTTC.

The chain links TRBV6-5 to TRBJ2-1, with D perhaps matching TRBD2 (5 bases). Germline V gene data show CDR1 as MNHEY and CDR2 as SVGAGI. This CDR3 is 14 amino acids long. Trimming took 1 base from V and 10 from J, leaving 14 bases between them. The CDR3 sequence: CASSYLLGIAEQFF. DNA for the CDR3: TGTGCCAGCAGTTACTTACTCGGGATAGCCGAGCAGTTCTTC.

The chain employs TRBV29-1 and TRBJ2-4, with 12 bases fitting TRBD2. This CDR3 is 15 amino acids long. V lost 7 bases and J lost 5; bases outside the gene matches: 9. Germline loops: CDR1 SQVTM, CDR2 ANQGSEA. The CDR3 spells CSAQGASGGENIQYF. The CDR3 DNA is TGCAGCGCCCAAGGGGCTAGCGGGGGGGAAAACATTCAGTACTTC.

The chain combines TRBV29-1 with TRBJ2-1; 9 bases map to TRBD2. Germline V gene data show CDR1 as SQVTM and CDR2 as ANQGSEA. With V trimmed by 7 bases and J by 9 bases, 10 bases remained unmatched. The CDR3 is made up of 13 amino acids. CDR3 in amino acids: CSGTPGTSPEQFF. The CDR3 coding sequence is TGCAGCGGCACTCCCGGGACTAGCCCTGAGCAGTTCTTC.

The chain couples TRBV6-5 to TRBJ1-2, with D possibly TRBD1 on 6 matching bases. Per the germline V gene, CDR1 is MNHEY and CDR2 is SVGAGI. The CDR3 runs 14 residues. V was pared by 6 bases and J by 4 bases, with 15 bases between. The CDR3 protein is CASRAPTGIYGYTF. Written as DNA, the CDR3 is TGTGCCAGCAGGGCCCCGACAGGCATCTATGGCTACACCTTC.

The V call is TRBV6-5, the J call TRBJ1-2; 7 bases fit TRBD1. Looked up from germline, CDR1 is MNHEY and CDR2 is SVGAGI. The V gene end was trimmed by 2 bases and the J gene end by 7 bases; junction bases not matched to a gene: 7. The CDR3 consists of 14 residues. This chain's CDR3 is CASSYTGEKGGYTF. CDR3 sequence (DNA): TGTGCCAGCAGTTACACAGGGGAAAAAGGTGGCTACACCTTC.

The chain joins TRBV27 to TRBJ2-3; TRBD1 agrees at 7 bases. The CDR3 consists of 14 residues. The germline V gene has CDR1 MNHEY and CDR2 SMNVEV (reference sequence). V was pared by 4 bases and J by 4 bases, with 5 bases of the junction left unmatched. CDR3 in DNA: TGTGCCAGCAGTTACGACAGGGAGTCAGATACGCAGTATTTT. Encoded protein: CASSYDRESDTQYF.

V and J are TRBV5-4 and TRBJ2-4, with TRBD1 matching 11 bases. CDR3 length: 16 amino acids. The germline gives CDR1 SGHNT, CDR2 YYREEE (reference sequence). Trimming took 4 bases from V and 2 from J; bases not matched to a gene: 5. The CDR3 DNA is TGTGCCAGCAGCGCAGGGACAGGGGGAACCAAAAACATTCAGTACTTC. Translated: CASSAGTGGTKNIQYF.

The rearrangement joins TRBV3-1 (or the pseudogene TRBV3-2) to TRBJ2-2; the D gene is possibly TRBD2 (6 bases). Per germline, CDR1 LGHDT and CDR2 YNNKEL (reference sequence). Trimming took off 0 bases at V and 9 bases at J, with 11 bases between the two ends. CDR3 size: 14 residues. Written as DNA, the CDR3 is TGTGCCAGCAGCCAAGAACCGGGACTGCGGGAGCTGTTTTTT. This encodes CASSQEPGLRELFF.

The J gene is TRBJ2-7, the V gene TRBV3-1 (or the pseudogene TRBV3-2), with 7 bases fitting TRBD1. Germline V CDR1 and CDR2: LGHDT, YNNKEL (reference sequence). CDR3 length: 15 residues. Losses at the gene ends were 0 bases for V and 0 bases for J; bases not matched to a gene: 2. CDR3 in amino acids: CASSQEDRASYEQYF. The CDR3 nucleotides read TGTGCCAGCAGCCAAGAAGACAGGGCCTCCTACGAGCAGTACTTC.

The CDR3 DNA reads as TGCGCCAGCAGCTTCCTAGCGGGGGGGAACTCCTACAATGAGCAGTTCTTC. This encodes CASSFLAGGNSYNEQFF. The J gene is TRBJ2-1, the V gene TRBV5-1, with 12 bases matching TRBD2. V dropped 2 bases and J dropped 0; count of bases not matched to a gene: 3. From germline, CDR1 is SGHRS and CDR2 YFSETQ. This CDR3 spans 17 amino acids.

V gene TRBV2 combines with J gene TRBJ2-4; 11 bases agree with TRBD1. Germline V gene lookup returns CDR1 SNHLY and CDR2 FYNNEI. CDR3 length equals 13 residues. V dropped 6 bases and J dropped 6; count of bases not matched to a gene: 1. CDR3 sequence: CASRGQGANIQYF. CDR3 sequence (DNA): TGTGCCAGCAGAGGACAGGGGGCAAACATTCAGTACTTC.

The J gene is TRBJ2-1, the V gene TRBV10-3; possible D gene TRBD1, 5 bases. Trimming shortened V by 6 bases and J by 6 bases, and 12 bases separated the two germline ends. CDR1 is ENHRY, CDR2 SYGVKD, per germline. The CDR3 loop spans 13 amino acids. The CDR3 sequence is CAISEGVTNEQFF. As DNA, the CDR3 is TGTGCCATCAGCGAAGGGGTTACCAATGAGCAGTTCTTC.

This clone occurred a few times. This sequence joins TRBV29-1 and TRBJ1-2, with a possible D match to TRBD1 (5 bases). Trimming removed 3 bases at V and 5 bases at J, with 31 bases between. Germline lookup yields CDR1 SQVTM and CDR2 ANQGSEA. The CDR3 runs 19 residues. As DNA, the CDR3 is TGCAGCGTTGACCTCCAAGACTCGACAGCGATGTCAGGACGGTATGGCTACACCTTC. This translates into CSVDLQDSTAMSGRYGYTF.

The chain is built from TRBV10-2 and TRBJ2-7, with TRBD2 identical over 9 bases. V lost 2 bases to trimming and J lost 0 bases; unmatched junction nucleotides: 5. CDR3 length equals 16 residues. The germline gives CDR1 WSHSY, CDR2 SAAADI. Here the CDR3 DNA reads TGCGCCAGCAGTGAGGAATTAGCGGGGGTCTCCTACGAGCAGTACTTC. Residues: CASSEELAGVSYEQYF.

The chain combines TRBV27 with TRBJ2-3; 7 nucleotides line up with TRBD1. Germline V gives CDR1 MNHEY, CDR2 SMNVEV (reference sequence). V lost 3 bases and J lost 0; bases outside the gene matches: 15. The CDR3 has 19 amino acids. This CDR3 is CASSFYIGGQAASTDTQYF. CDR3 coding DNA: TGTGCCAGCAGTTTTTATATCGGAGGACAGGCCGCTAGCACAGATACGCAGTATTTT.

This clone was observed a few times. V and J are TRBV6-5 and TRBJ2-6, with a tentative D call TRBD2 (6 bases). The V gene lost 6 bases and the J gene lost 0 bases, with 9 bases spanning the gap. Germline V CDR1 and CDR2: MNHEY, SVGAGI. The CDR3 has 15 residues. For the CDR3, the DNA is TGTGCCAGCAGAGGCGGGGTCTCTGGGGCCAACGTCCTGACTTTC. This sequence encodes CASRGGVSGANVLTF.

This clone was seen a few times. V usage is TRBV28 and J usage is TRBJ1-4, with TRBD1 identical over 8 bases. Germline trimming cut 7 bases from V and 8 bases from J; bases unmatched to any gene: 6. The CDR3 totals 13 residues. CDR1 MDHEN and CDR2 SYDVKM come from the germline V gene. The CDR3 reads CASMDRAAEKLFF. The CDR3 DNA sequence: TGTGCCAGCATGGACAGGGCTGCGGAAAAACTGTTTTTT.